Below, one T cell receptor (beta chain) is given with its context. Its antigen is still unknown. The data were taken from a study of shared clonotypes between healthy human individuals. General observations from the study: Relative to clonotypes present in all four donors, those not shared had lower generation probabilities. Sampling was confined to blood; repertoires within tissues likely differ.

The method was immunoSEQ multiplex PCR; TCRdb's version includes in-frame clones alone and lacks a portion of them. Here the sample spans approximately 1.4 million clones, 95% to 99% being singletons. The receptor was derived from a man aged 30-40 years in good health. The specimen was naive CD4+ T cells sorted from blood. Subset here: CD45RA+ positively selected.

CDR3 in amino acids: CASSLLGLREQYF. CDR3 coding DNA: TGTGCCAGCAGCTTATTAGGACTTAGGGAGCAGTACTTC. The rearrangement joins TRBV11-2 to TRBJ2-7; tentatively, D is TRBD2 (5 bases). With 2 bases removed from V and 7 bases from J, the gap between germline ends came to 12 bases. The V gene's germline CDR1 is SGHAT and CDR2 FQNNGV. The CDR3 totals 13 residues.